The sequence of this T cell receptor (beta chain) was determined in a study of blood T cell repertoires in COVID-19 (dated by TCRdb to between 2020 and 2021). Background on the whole study: Collaborator samples came from the United States, Italy and Spain and covered acute and convalescent phases of COVID-19. The material from the prospective study consisted of cDNA or gDNA derived from T cells, B-cell-depleted T cells, or PBMCs. The dataset comprised deeply sampled blood TCRbeta repertoires from subjects exposed to, actively infected with, or recovered from COVID-19. A freely available public database, intended as a resource for researchers studying the immune response to SARS-CoV-2, is where the repertoires were released. The samples were drawn from the first 160 participants of the ongoing ImmuneRACE study and from 950 to 1,500 subjects provided by 6 global collaborators. A de-identified subject ID, COVID-19 status, age in years and sex were almost always included in the sample metadata. Where available, HLA class I and class II types were taken from metadata supplied by the sample provider and were not determined by assay-based typing. On the study overall, not on this receptor specifically: The amount of clinical and demographic metadata varied by source and participant and was provided uncurated.

TCRbeta CDR3 regions were amplified from genomic DNA using the immunoSEQ Assay, a bias-controlled multiplex PCR. In the paper's pipeline: The number of nucleated cells in each sample was estimated from the amplification of reference gene primers within the assay. Sequence reads were collapsed and filtered to measure the absolute abundance of every unique TCRbeta CDR3 rearrangement. Productive Simpson clonality was computed per sample as the square root of Simpson's diversity index over productive rearrangements. TCRdb took over this immuneACCESS table, retaining in-frame rearrangements with V and J assigned. Such tables are incomplete; in checked studies, under half of the missing clones stem from an unresolved V gene, and the remainder is unexplained. V and J calls plus clone size are reproduced from that table; the DNA served to infer D and trimming. The sample table records about 440,000 clones; roughly 88% of these occur just once. The ten top clones hold about 0.57% of the sample.

Regarding this clone: Its target antigen remains unknown. Base-call qualities are not available, and no considerably larger clone is one nucleotide away.

V is pruned by 1 base and J by 5 bases, leaving 2 bases of the junction without a gene match. Its CDR3 holds 14 amino acids, cysteine through phenylalanine. Of the read, only the CDR3 DNA is kept; its 42 bases are in frame from base 1. The CDR1 and CDR2 encoded by the germline V gene are LGHNT and FRNRAP. Enrolling through a virtual design, the prospective study's participants ranged in age from roughly 18 to 89 years and lived across about two dozen United States geographic areas. In the prospective study, cohorts were assigned on the basis of participant-reported clinical history obtained from a screening survey and a study questionnaire. Recovered participants in ImmuneRACE Cohort 3 were defined by two consecutive negative NP/OP PCR tests, clearance by a healthcare professional, or resolution of symptoms. Each participant in the prospective study had whole blood, serum and a nasopharyngeal or oropharyngeal swab collected by mobile phlebotomists. Participants in the prospective study had the option to provide additional blood draws and questionnaires over a roughly 2-month period. Prospective study blood samples were shipped either frozen or at room temperature before DNA extraction.

The rearranged segments are TRBV12-5 and TRBJ1-5; TRBD1 agrees with 7 junctional bases. Sequenced sample: PBMCs or T cells enriched from blood (not recorded which). The receptor was isolated from a man between 18 and 29 years old who had recovered from COVID-19. The CDR3 has the sequence CASGLATGDQPQHF. The bases are TGTGCTAGTGGTTTGGCCACAGGGGATCAGCCCCAGCATTTT. With the portions outside the CDR3 filled from the reference TRBV12-5 and TRBJ1-5 genes, the complete variable region becomes DARVTQTPRHKVTEMGQEVTMRCQPILGHNTVFWYRQTMMQGLELLAYFRNRAPLDDSGMPKDRFSAEMPDATLATLKIQPSEPRDSAVYFCASGLATGDQPQHFGDGTRLSIL.